The clone carrying this T cell receptor beta chain was seen only once. These data originate in a study of blood T cell repertoires in COVID-19. Overall study context: The study drew acute and convalescent COVID-19 samples from the United States, Italy and Spain. Sample material is recorded as cDNA or gDNA derived from T cells, B-cell-depleted T cells, or PBMCs.

V shed 3 bases, J shed 4 bases, and the junction held 16 bases outside the gene matches. This CDR3 has 18 residues. Per germline, CDR1 KGHSH and CDR2 LQKENI. In the source study's methods: By means of reference gene primer amplification, nucleated cell counts were estimated. Repertoires were generated with immunoSEQ multiplex PCR, while TCRdb's copy carries only in-frame clones and drops some. D and trimming come from the DNA, and the V and J calls and clone size come from that table. The table lists tens of thousands of clones, about 85% of them singletons. Input material: peripheral blood. J is TRBJ1-1 and V is TRBV18; 8 bases fit TRBD1. The TCR was taken from a woman aged 70 to 79 with acute or convalescent COVID-19. CDR3 protein: CASSPYLGGQGSVTEAFF. CDR3 nucleotides: TGTGCCAGCTCACCTTACCTTGGTGGACAGGGTTCGGTCACTGAAGCTTTCTTT.